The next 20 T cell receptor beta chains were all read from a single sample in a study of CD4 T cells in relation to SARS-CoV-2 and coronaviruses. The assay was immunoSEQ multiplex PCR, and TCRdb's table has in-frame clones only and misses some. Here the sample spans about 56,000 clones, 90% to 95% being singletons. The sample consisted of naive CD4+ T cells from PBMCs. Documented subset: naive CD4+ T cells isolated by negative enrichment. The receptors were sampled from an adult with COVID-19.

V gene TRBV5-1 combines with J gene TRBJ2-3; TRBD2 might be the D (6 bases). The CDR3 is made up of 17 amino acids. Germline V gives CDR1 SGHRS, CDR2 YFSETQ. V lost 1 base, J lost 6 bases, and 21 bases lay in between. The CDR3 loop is CASSLMSGRTKGDTQYF. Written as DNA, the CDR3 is TGCGCCAGCAGCTTGATGTCCGGAAGGACTAAAGGGGATACGCAGTATTTT.

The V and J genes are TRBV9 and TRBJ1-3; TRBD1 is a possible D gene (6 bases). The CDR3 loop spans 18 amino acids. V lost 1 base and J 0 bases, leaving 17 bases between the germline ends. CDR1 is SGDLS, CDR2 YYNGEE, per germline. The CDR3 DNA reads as TGTGCCAGCAGCGTAACCCCCGGGACACCGAGCTCTGGAAACACCATATATTTT. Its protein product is CASSVTPGTPSSGNTIYF.

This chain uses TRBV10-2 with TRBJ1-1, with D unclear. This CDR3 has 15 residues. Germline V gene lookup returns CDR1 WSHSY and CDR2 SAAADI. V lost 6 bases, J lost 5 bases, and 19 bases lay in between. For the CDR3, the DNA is TGCGCCAGCAGGTCGTACGGGTCTGGAGGGACTGAAGCTTTCTTT. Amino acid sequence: CASRSYGSGGTEAFF.

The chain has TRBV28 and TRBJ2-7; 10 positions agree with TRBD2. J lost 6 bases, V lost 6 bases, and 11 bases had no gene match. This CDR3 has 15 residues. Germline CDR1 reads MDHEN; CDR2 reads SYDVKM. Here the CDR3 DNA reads TGTGCCAGCAGGGTCGACATAGCGGGAGGTAGCGAGCAGTACTTC. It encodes CASRVDIAGGSEQYF. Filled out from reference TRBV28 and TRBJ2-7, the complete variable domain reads DVKVTQSSRYLVKRTGEKVFLECVQDMDHENMFWYRQDPGLGLRLIYFSYDVKMKEKGDIPEGYSVSREKKERFSLILESASTNQTSMYLCASRVDIAGGSEQYFGPGTRLTVT.

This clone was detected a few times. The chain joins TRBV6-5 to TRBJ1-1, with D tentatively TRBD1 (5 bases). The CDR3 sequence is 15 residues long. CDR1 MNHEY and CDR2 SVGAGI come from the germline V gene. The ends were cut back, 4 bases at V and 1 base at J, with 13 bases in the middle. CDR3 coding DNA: TGTGCCAGCAGTTTCGAAAGTGGGGGGAACACTGAAGCTTTCTTT. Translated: CASSFESGGNTEAFF.

CDR3 amino acids: CSASISLQGPSEQYF. CDR3 DNA sequence: TGCAGTGCTAGTATTAGTCTTCAGGGTCCGTCCGAGCAGTACTTC. This sequence joins TRBV20-1 and TRBJ2-7; tentatively, D is TRBD1 (5 bases). The CDR3 sequence is 15 residues long. The V end lost 3 bases, the J end lost 6 bases, and 21 bases lay between the germline ends. The V gene's germline CDR1 is DFQATT and CDR2 SNEGSKA (reference sequence).

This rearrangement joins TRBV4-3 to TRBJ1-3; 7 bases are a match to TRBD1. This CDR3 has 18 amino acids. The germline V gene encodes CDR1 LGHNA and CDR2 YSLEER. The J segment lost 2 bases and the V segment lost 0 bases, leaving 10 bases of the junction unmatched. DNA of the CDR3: TGCGCCAGCAGCCAAGATTCTTTCGCCAGGGGGACTGGAAACACCATATATTTT. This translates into CASSQDSFARGTGNTIYF.

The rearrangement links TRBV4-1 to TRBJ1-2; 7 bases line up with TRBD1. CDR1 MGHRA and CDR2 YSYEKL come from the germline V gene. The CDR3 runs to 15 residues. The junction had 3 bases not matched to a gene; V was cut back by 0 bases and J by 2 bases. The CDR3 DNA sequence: TGCGCCAGCAGCCAAGATGGAGGGGGCAACTATGGCTACACCTTC. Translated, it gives CASSQDGGGNYGYTF.

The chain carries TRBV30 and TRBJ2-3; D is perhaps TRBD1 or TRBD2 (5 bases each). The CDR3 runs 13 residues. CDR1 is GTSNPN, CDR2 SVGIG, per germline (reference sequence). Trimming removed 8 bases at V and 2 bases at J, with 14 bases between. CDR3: CALGRVDTDTQYF. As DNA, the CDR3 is TGTGCCCTGGGGCGGGTCGACACAGATACGCAGTATTTT.

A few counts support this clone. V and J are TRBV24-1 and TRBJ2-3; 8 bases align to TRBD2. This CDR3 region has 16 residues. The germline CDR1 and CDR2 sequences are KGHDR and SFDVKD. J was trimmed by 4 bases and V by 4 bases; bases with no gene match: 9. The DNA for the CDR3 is TGTGCCACCAGTGACCCGCCTCCGGGAGGGTCAGATACGCAGTATTTT. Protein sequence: CATSDPPPGGSDTQYF.

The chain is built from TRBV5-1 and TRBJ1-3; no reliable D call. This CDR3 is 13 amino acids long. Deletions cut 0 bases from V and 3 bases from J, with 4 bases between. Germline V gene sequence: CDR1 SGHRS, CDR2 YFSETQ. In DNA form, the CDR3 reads TGCGCCAGCAGCTTGGACGGTGGAAACACCATATATTTT. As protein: CASSLDGGNTIYF.

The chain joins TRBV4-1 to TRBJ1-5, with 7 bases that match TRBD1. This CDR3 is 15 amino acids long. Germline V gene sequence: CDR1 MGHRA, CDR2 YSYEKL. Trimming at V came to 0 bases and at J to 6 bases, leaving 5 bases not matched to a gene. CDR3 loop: CASSQDTGEFQPQHF. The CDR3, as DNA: TGCGCCAGCAGCCAAGACACAGGGGAATTTCAGCCCCAGCATTTT.

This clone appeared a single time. CDR3 DNA: TGTGCCAGCAGTTTATTGTCCGTCAATGAGCAGTTCTTC. Its protein product is CASSLLSVNEQFF. This chain joins TRBV27 and TRBJ2-1; D is undetermined. This CDR3 is built from 13 residues. The V end was cut by 1 base, the J end by 6 bases, with 7 bases between. CDR1 is MNHEY, CDR2 SMNVEV, per germline (reference sequence).

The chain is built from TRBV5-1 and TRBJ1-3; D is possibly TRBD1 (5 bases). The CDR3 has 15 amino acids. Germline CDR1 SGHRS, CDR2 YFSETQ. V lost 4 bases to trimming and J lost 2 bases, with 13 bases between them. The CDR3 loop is CASSLSGTAGNTIYF. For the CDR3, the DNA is TGCGCCAGCAGCCTTTCCGGGACGGCTGGAAACACCATATATTTT.

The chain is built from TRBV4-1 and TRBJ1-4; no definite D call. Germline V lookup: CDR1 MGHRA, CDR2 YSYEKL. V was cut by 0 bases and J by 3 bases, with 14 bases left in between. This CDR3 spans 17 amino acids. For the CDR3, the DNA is TGCGCCAGCAGCCAAGAAGTTCGGATTTCGGCTAATGAAAAACTGTTTTTT. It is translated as CASSQEVRISANEKLFF.

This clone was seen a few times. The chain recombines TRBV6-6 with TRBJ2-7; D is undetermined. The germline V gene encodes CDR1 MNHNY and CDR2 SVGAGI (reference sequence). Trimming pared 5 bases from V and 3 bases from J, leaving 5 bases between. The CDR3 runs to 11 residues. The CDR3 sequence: CASSPDYEQYF. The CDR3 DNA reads TGTGCCAGCAGTCCCGACTACGAGCAGTACTTC.

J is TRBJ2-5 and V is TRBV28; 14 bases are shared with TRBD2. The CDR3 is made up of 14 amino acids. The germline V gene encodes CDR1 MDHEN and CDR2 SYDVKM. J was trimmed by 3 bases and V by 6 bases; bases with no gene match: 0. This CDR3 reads CASRGLAGEETQYF. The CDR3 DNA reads TGTGCCAGCAGGGGACTAGCGGGAGAAGAGACCCAGTACTTC.

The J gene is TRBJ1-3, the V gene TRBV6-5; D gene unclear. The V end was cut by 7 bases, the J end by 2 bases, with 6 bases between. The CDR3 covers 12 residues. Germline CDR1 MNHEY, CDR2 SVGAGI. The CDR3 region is CASTSPGNTIYF. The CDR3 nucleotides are TGTGCCAGCACTTCCCCTGGAAACACCATATATTTT.

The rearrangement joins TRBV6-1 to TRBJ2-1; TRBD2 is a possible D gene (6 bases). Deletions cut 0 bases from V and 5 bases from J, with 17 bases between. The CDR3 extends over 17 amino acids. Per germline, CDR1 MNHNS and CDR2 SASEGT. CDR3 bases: TGTGCCAGCAGTGAAGCGTGGTGGGACCGCGGGGACAATGAGCAGTTCTTC. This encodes CASSEAWWDRGDNEQFF.

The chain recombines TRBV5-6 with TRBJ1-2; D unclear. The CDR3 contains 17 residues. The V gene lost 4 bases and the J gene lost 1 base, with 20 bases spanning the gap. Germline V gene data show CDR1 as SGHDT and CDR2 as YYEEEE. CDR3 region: CASSQAYIQTDNYGYTF. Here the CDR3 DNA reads TGTGCCAGCAGCCAAGCGTATATCCAGACGGATAACTATGGCTACACCTTC.